These 27 T cell receptor beta chains came from one sample sequenced in a study of blood T cell dynamics during melanoma immunotherapy. TCRdb's table, derived via immunoSEQ multiplex PCR, lists solely in-frame clones and lacks some. The sample holds about 17,000 clones, nearly 90% seen once. Documented time point: week 3, after first cycle of checkpoint inhibitor. This specimen was blood, taken from a patient treated with checkpoint blockade. The receptor source for this set is a human donor with melanoma.

The chain couples TRBV7-2 to TRBJ1-3, with D possibly matching TRBD1 (6 bases). V was clipped by 1 base and J by 0 bases, with 10 bases between them. Per germline, CDR1 SGHTA and CDR2 FQGNSA. CDR3 size: 16 residues. This chain's CDR3 is CASSLGQAFSGNTIYF. The CDR3 DNA follows: TGTGCCAGCAGCTTAGGACAGGCGTTCTCTGGAAACACCATATATTTT.

J is TRBJ1-4 and V is TRBV9; D call uncertain. Germline values: CDR1 SGDLS, CDR2 YYNGEE. Between the trimmed V and J ends, which lost 3 bases and 1 base, there was a span of 10 bases. The CDR3 has 15 residues. The chain's CDR3 is CASSAREGTNEKLFF. CDR3 in DNA: TGTGCCAGCAGCGCGAGAGAAGGAACTAATGAAAAACTGTTTTTT.

This clone appeared a single time. This chain joins TRBV18 and TRBJ2-5; 7 bases align to TRBD1. This CDR3 has 16 residues. With V trimmed by 0 bases and J by 5 bases, 9 bases remained unmatched. Germline assignment: CDR1 KGHSH and CDR2 LQKENI. The CDR3 DNA reads as TGTGCCAGCTCACCACCGTGGTCTACAGGGGCTGAGACCCAGTACTTC. Its protein product is CASSPPWSTGAETQYF.

The V call is TRBV6-5, the J call TRBJ1-5; TRBD1 might be the D (5 bases). Deletions cut 2 bases from V and 1 base from J, with 12 bases between. Germline V gene lookup returns CDR1 MNHEY and CDR2 SVGAGI. CDR3 length: 16 amino acids. CDR3 amino acids: CASSYSGGGSNQPQHF. In nucleotides, the CDR3 is TGTGCCAGCAGTTACAGTGGGGGGGGGAGCAATCAGCCCCAGCATTTT.

CDR3 protein: CASSLLELDRTDTQYF. The CDR3 DNA is TGTGCCAGCAGTTTATTGGAACTAGACCGCACAGATACGCAGTATTTT. J is TRBJ2-3 and V is TRBV28; tentative D call: TRBD2 (5 bases). Germline V CDR1 and CDR2: MDHEN, SYDVKM. The length of the CDR3 is 16 residues. V was shortened by 1 base and J by 1 base, with 12 bases between the two germline ends.

The rearrangement joins TRBV2 to TRBJ1-5, with D tentatively TRBD1 (5 bases). Germline lookup yields CDR1 SNHLY and CDR2 FYNNEI. This CDR3 comprises 14 residues. Trimming stripped 5 bases from V and 3 bases from J, with 11 bases between. The CDR3 loop reads CASSIRDDNQPQHF. Here the CDR3 DNA reads TGTGCCAGCAGTATCAGGGATGACAATCAGCCCCAGCATTTT.

The chain combines TRBV18 with TRBJ2-3; TRBD2 matches 8 bases. Trimming at V came to 6 bases and at J to 1 base, leaving 6 bases not matched to a gene. From germline, CDR1 is KGHSH and CDR2 LQKENI. The CDR3 has 15 amino acids. The CDR3 loop reads CASSLSGRGTDTQYF. In DNA form, the CDR3 reads TGTGCCAGCTCTCTCAGCGGGAGAGGCACAGATACGCAGTATTTT.

The gene calls are TRBV5-1 and TRBJ2-1, with D possibly being TRBD1 (6 bases). Germline CDR1 SGHRS, CDR2 YFSETQ. Trimming cost V 5 bases and J 0 bases, with 9 bases left between them. The CDR3 is 14 amino acids. The CDR3 sequence: CASSIGGSYNEQFF. CDR3 bases: TGCGCCAGCAGTATAGGGGGCTCCTACAATGAGCAGTTCTTC. Drawing the rest from reference TRBV5-1 and TRBJ2-1, the complete variable domain is KAGVTQTPRYLIKTRGQQVTLSCSPISGHRSVSWYQQTPGQGLQFLFEYFSETQRNKGNFPGRFSGRQFSNSRSEMNVSTLELGDSALYLCASSIGGSYNEQFFGPGTRLTVL.

This clone was seen only a few times. This chain joins TRBV19 and TRBJ1-1; TRBD1 aligns across 8 bases. Per the germline V gene, CDR1 is LNHDA and CDR2 is SQIVND (reference sequence). The V gene end was trimmed by 10 bases and the J gene end by 4 bases; junction bases not matched to a gene: 5. The CDR3 sequence is 12 residues long. The DNA of the CDR3 is TGTGCCACCCGACAGGGGCTCACTGAAGCTTTCTTT. It codes for CATRQGLTEAFF.

The chain joins TRBV6-1 to TRBJ2-7; maybe TRBD2 (6 bases). The CDR3 runs 14 residues. V lost 4 bases and J 8 bases, leaving 18 bases between the germline ends. Germline V lookup: CDR1 MNHNS, CDR2 SASEGT. For the CDR3, the DNA is TGTGCCAGCAGTGCGTCGGGGGACCGGCATAAGCAGTACTTC. It encodes CASSASGDRHKQYF.

This rearrangement joins TRBV6-6 to TRBJ1-4; a weak D match, TRBD1 (6 bases). The CDR3 loop spans 13 amino acids. Germline assignment: CDR1 MNHNY and CDR2 SVGAGI (reference sequence). The V end was cut by 4 bases, the J end by 7 bases, with 10 bases between. CDR3 residues: CASSSQGREKLFF. DNA of the CDR3: TGTGCCAGCAGTTCACAGGGCCGTGAAAAACTGTTTTTT.

The chain has TRBV2 and TRBJ1-1; possible D gene TRBD1, 6 bases. Trimming cost V 1 base and J 6 bases, with 6 bases left between them. Germline V lookup: CDR1 SNHLY, CDR2 FYNNEI. This CDR3 comprises 12 residues. The CDR3 here is CASSEDRAEAFF. Here the CDR3 DNA reads TGTGCCAGCAGTGAAGACAGGGCTGAAGCTTTCTTT.

This chain joins TRBV4-1 and TRBJ1-3; D remains ambiguous. Germline values: CDR1 MGHRA, CDR2 YSYEKL. Trimming stripped 0 bases from V and 4 bases from J, with 13 bases between. The CDR3 spans 16 residues. CDR3 sequence reads: CASSQDPRASGNTIYF. CDR3 coding DNA: TGCGCCAGCAGCCAAGATCCCCGGGCCTCGGGAAACACCATATATTTT.

The chain couples TRBV14 to TRBJ2-5; 13 bases are a match to TRBD2. Looked up from germline, CDR1 is SGHDN and CDR2 is FVKESK. The trim removed 4 bases at V and 11 bases at J, leaving 10 bases unmatched. This CDR3 is 15 amino acids long. The CDR3: CASSLLAGGPPEQYF. The CDR3 coding sequence is TGTGCCAGCAGCCTACTAGCGGGAGGGCCTCCAGAGCAGTACTTC.

The rearrangement joins TRBV6-6 to TRBJ1-6; D is undetermined. V lost 4 bases and J lost 7, with 14 bases in between. CDR1 is MNHNY, CDR2 SVGAGI, per germline (reference sequence). CDR3 length: 15 residues. The CDR3 protein is CASSLSRTGNSPLHF. The DNA for the CDR3 is TGTGCCAGCAGTTTATCAAGGACCGGGAATTCACCCCTCCACTTT.

The table lists this clone with a few counts. The chain is built from TRBV5-1 and TRBJ1-3; maybe TRBD1 (5 bases). Germline loops: CDR1 SGHRS, CDR2 YFSETQ. The length of the CDR3 is 15 residues. V was trimmed by 0 bases and J by 2 bases, leaving 9 bases between them. CDR3 sequence reads: CASSLAGTAGNTIYF. The CDR3 nucleotides read TGCGCCAGCAGCTTGGCGGGGACCGCTGGAAACACCATATATTTT.

V and J are TRBV9 and TRBJ1-2, with 10 bases identical to TRBD1. J lost 8 bases, V lost 3 bases, and 4 bases had no gene match. The CDR3 has 13 amino acids. The V gene's germline CDR1 is SGDLS and CDR2 YYNGEE. This CDR3 is CASSGQGANGYTF. The CDR3, as DNA: TGTGCCAGCAGCGGACAGGGGGCGAACGGCTACACCTTC.

The V and J genes are TRBV7-2 and TRBJ1-4; D ambiguous. This CDR3 region has 13 residues. Germline CDR1 is SGHTA and CDR2 is FQGNSA. V lost 8 bases, J lost 6 bases, and 13 bases lay in between. The CDR3 DNA reads as TGTGCCAGCGGGCGTGGAAGGGATGAAAAACTGTTTTTT. Protein sequence: CASGRGRDEKLFF.

This chain connects TRBV9 to TRBJ2-6; TRBD1 agrees at 8 bases. Germline values: CDR1 SGDLS, CDR2 YYNGEE. After removal of 0 bases from V and 3 bases from J, the junction contained 5 bases not matched to a gene. The CDR3 has 17 amino acids. The CDR3 sequence: CASSVVDRAFGANVLTF. The CDR3 DNA reads TGTGCCAGCAGCGTAGTGGACAGGGCCTTTGGGGCCAACGTCCTGACTTTC.

This clone came up once. J is TRBJ1-5 and V is TRBV6-1, with D tentatively TRBD1 (5 bases). In germline, CDR1 is MNHNS, CDR2 SASEGT. V lost 0 bases to trimming and J lost 9 bases, with 12 bases between them. CDR3 length: 14 residues. CDR3 bases: TGTGCCAGCAGTGAAGCAAGGGGAATACGGCCCCAGCATTTT. This codes for CASSEARGIRPQHF.

The chain employs TRBV5-5 and TRBJ1-4; D is perhaps TRBD1 (5 bases). Trimming shortened V by 0 bases and J by 2 bases, and 11 bases separated the two germline ends. This CDR3 comprises 16 residues. From germline, CDR1 is SGHKS and CDR2 YYEKEE (reference sequence). The CDR3 DNA reads as TGTGCCAGCAGCTTGGCGTGGCAGGGTACTAATGAAAAACTGTTTTTT. As protein: CASSLAWQGTNEKLFF. The entire variable domain, with the rest obtained from reference TRBV5-5 and TRBJ1-4, is as follows: DAGVTQSPTHLIKTRGQQVTLRCSPISGHKSVSWYQQVLGQGPQFIFQYYEKEERGRGNFPDRFSARQFPNYSSELNVNALLLGDSALYLCASSLAWQGTNEKLFFGSGTQLSVL.

The chain links TRBV5-4 to TRBJ1-2; TRBD1 agrees at 9 bases. With 5 bases clipped from V and 6 bases from J, the junction kept 11 bases outside the gene matches. The germline V gene encodes CDR1 SGHNT and CDR2 YYREEE (reference sequence). The CDR3 consists of 15 residues. DNA of the CDR3: TGTGCCAGCAGGCCTGCTTTACAGGGGGCGGATGGCTACACCTTC. It translates to CASRPALQGADGYTF. Variable domain in full (rest from reference TRBV5-4 and TRBJ1-2): ETGVTQSPTHLIKTRGQQVTLRCSSQSGHNTVSWYQQALGQGPQFIFQYYREEENGRGNFPPRFSGLQFPNYSSELNVNALELDDSALYLCASRPALQGADGYTFGSGTRLTVV.

The chain carries TRBV28 and TRBJ2-7, with a tentative D call TRBD2 (6 bases). The germline gives CDR1 MDHEN, CDR2 SYDVKM. V lost 5 bases and J 3 bases, leaving 11 bases between the germline ends. This CDR3 is built from 13 residues. The CDR3 reads CASSLRGGYEQYF. The CDR3 nucleotides read TGTGCCAGCAGTCTACGGGGAGGCTACGAGCAGTACTTC.

Only one count was recorded for this clone. The chain couples TRBV28 to TRBJ2-1, with D possibly being TRBD2 (5 bases). This CDR3 comprises 13 residues. Trimming removed 10 bases at V and 4 bases at J, with 14 bases between. Germline V gene sequence: CDR1 MDHEN, CDR2 SYDVKM. CDR3 sequence (DNA): TGTGCCACCCACCGGGGTGGGTACAATGAGCAGTTCTTC. Its protein is CATHRGGYNEQFF.

This clone was counted a few times. The chain links TRBV4-3 to TRBJ2-1; 11 nucleotides agree with TRBD2. CDR1 is LGHNA and CDR2 is YSLEER in the germline V gene. The CDR3 sequence is 15 residues long. V lost 1 base to trimming and J lost 6 bases; unmatched junction nucleotides: 2. This chain's CDR3 is CASSQVSGRANEQFF. The CDR3 DNA reads TGCGCCAGCAGCCAAGTTAGCGGGAGGGCCAATGAGCAGTTCTTC.

The V call is TRBV18, the J call TRBJ1-1; D may be TRBD1 (6 bases). The CDR3 totals 16 residues. Between the trimmed V and J ends, which lost 0 bases and 1 base, there was a span of 12 bases. Per the germline V gene, CDR1 is KGHSH and CDR2 is LQKENI. The CDR3 here is CASSPPGGGRNTEAFF. In nucleotides, the CDR3 is TGTGCCAGCTCACCACCAGGGGGAGGACGGAACACTGAAGCTTTCTTT. Variable domain in full (rest from reference TRBV18 and TRBJ1-1): NAGVMQNPRHLVRRRGQEARLRCSPMKGHSHVYWYRQLPEEGLKFMVYLQKENIIDESGMPKERFSAEFPKEGPSILRIQQVVRGDSAAYFCASSPPGGGRNTEAFFGQGTRLTVV.

The gene calls are TRBV5-4 and TRBJ2-7, with D unresolved. Trimming took 3 bases from V and 0 from J, leaving 7 bases between them. This CDR3 is 13 amino acids long. From germline, CDR1 is SGHNT and CDR2 YYREEE (reference sequence). The CDR3 is CASSSPFSYEQYF. The CDR3 DNA follows: TGTGCCAGCAGCTCGCCCTTCTCCTACGAGCAGTACTTC.